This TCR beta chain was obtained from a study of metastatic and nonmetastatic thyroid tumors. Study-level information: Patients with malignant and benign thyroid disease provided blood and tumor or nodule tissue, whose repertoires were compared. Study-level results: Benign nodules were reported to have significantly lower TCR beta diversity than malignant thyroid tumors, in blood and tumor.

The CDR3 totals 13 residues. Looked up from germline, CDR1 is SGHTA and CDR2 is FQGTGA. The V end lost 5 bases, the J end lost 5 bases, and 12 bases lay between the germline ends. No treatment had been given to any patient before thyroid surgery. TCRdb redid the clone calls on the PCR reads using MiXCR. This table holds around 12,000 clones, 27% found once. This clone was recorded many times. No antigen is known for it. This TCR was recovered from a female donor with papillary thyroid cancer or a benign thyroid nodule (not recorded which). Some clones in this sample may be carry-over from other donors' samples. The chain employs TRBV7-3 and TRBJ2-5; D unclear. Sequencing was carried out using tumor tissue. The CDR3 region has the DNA TGTGCCAGCAGCCCTGAGATGTCGGAGACCCAGTACTTC. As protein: CASSPEMSETQYF.